One TCR beta chain is described in this entry. Its matching antigen is unknown. PCR was performed using 60 Vbeta and 13 Jbeta primers. The data were produced by immunoSEQ multiplex PCR, yet TCRdb's version contains in-frame clones alone and is incomplete. Here the sample spans 110,000 or so clones, 60% to 80% being singletons. The sample originates from a study of cytomegalovirus exposure and HLA in healthy donors. Findings of the study overall: The dataset shows that most TCR sequences were rare, while some public TCRs occurred in many donors.

This receptor was obtained from a man in his forties or fifties in good health and CMV-seropositive. Sequenced material: PBMCs.

The CDR3 sequence: CASSSGLLAGTNEQFF. DNA of the CDR3: TGTGCCAGCAGCTCGGGACTGCTAGCGGGGACGAATGAGCAGTTCTTC. This rearrangement joins TRBV7-2 to TRBJ2-1, with 9 bases aligning to TRBD2. CDR3 length: 16 residues. Losses at the gene ends were 4 bases for V and 7 bases for J; bases not matched to a gene: 11. Germline values: CDR1 SGHTA, CDR2 FQGNSA. The variable domain in full, with the rest retrieved from reference TRBV7-2 and TRBJ2-1, is GAGVSQSPSNKVTEKGKDVELRCDPISGHTALYWYRQSLGQGLEFLIYFQGNSAPDKSGLPSDRFSAERTGGSVSTLTIQRTQQEDSAVYLCASSSGLLAGTNEQFFGPGTRLTVL.